This T cell receptor beta chain comes out of a study of CD8 T cells in Susac syndrome. Random hexamers were used to reverse transcribe an amount of about 0.5 to 1 ug RNA. TCR beta CDR3 was amplified by immunoSEQ covering 54 Vbeta and 13 Jbeta. TCRdb analysed the immunoSEQ multiplex PCR reads with MiXCR anew, one entry per CDR3 protein. The sample records some 130,000 distinct CDR3 sequences, roughly 94% being singletons. The CDR3 contains 15 residues. From germline, CDR1 is SGHVS and CDR2 FNYEAQ. V was shortened by 5 bases and J by 5 bases, with 18 bases between the two germline ends. The source of this sequence is a human donor with multiple sclerosis. What was sequenced was CD4+ T cells from PBMCs. The chain has TRBV7-6 and TRBJ1-1; perhaps TRBD1 as D (5 bases). CDR3 in amino acids: CASSPTREWGTEAFF. The CDR3, as DNA: TGTGCCAGCAGCCCAACCAGGGAGTGGGGAACTGAAGCTTTCTTT.